The clone carrying this T cell receptor beta chain occurred a few times. The antigen is not known. This specimen belongs to a study of blood T cells in healthy people across ages. The study, taken as a whole, reports: The study lacked donor CMV status, which possibly confounded expanded clonotype changes. Per-million-T-cell TCR beta diversity fell roughly linearly with age.

This CDR3 is 15 amino acids long. Germline V gene lookup returns CDR1 SEHNR and CDR2 FQNEAQ (reference sequence). V lost 1 base and J lost 4, with 10 bases in between. Using a J-beta primer mix together with a sample-barcoded 5' primer, a second PCR was run for roughly 6 to 12 cycles. MiXCR was run by TCRdb on the 5' RACE reads, yielding one entry per CDR3 protein. The table has around 990,000 distinct CDR3 sequences, 25% seen once. These records were also assigned to another study, of T cells of mothers and their children. That source reports: The whole RNA yield was converted to cDNA, around 1.5 ug per 15 ul. A slight, non-significant increase in overlap was found for related mother-child pairs relative to unrelated pairs.

The source of this sequence is a girl aged 2-9 years in good health. The J gene is TRBJ1-4, the V gene TRBV7-9; a possible D gene is TRBD1 (5 bases). The sample comprised blood. The CDR3 DNA follows: TGTGCCAGCAGCTTAGGCTCCCAGGGTAATGAAAAACTGTTTTTT. Translating it yields CASSLGSQGNEKLFF. Filled out from reference TRBV7-9 and TRBJ1-4, the complete variable domain reads DTGVSQNPRHKITKRGQNVTFRCDPISEHNRLYWYRQTLGQGPEFLTYFQNEAQLEKSRLLSDRFSAERPKGSFSTLEIQRTEQGDSAMYLCASSLGSQGNEKLFFGSGTQLSVL.